This T cell receptor beta chain was captured by sequencing in a study of blood T cell repertoires in COVID-19. CDR1 and CDR2 from the germline V gene are LGHNA and YSLEER. This CDR3 has 15 residues. With 0 bases removed from V and 4 bases from J, the gap between germline ends came to 12 bases. Sequenced by immunoSEQ multiplex PCR; TCRdb stores in-frame clones only, minus some. The sample has some 120,000 clones, approximately 86% seen once. The receptor was isolated from a man aged 35 to 55 with acute or convalescent COVID-19. Sequences were obtained from peripheral blood. The rearrangement joins TRBV4-3 to TRBJ1-2; possibly TRBD1 for D (5 bases). This CDR3 is CASSQDSGDGYGYTF. Here the CDR3 DNA reads TGCGCCAGCAGCCAAGATTCGGGGGATGGCTATGGCTACACCTTC.